A single sample is the source of the 7 T cell receptor beta chains below, sequenced in a study of blood T cell repertoires in COVID-19. The assay was immunoSEQ multiplex PCR, and TCRdb's table has in-frame clones only and misses some. The data hold roughly 200,000 clones, with around 86% observed a single time. The source material was PBMCs or T cells enriched from blood (not recorded which). The receptor source for this set is a woman between 35 and 50 years old with acute COVID-19.

The rearrangement uses TRBV2 and TRBJ1-5, with D perhaps matching TRBD1 (6 bases). V lost 9 bases to trimming and J lost 2 bases, with 14 bases between them. This CDR3 has 14 amino acids. Germline V gives CDR1 SNHLY, CDR2 FYNNEI. The CDR3 is CASRPGVRNQPQHF. The CDR3 region has the DNA TGTGCCAGTAGGCCAGGGGTCCGCAATCAGCCCCAGCATTTT.

This chain uses TRBV27 with TRBJ1-6; possibly TRBD1 for D (5 bases). The V and J ends lost 3 bases and 6 bases respectively, with 9 bases between them. Germline V gene data show CDR1 as MNHEY and CDR2 as SMNVEV (reference sequence). This CDR3 region has 14 residues. In DNA form, the CDR3 reads TGTGCCAGCAGTTTCCGACAGATTAATTCACCCCTCCACTTT. This sequence encodes CASSFRQINSPLHF.

The gene calls are TRBV2 and TRBJ1-2; D call uncertain. This CDR3 contains 15 residues. Trimming cost V 2 bases and J 2 bases, with 12 bases left between them. The germline V gene encodes CDR1 SNHLY and CDR2 FYNNEI. This CDR3 is CASSEQRTGNYGYTF. In nucleotides, the CDR3 is TGTGCCAGCAGTGAACAAAGGACGGGGAACTATGGCTACACCTTC.

The genes are TRBV6-5 and TRBJ1-1; D is possibly TRBD1 (5 bases). The CDR3 extends over 11 amino acids. CDR1 MNHEY and CDR2 SVGAGI come from the germline V gene. The V and J ends lost 6 bases and 6 bases respectively, with 8 bases between them. The CDR3: CASRGGAEAFF. CDR3 in DNA: TGTGCCAGCAGGGGGGGGGCTGAAGCTTTCTTT.

Only one count was recorded for this clone. This chain joins TRBV27 and TRBJ1-4; D unclear. In germline, CDR1 is MNHEY, CDR2 SMNVEV (reference sequence). The CDR3 is made up of 14 amino acids. The germline V and J ends were trimmed by 6 bases and 7 bases, with 15 bases remaining between them. CDR3 sequence: CASSLMYSGEKLFF. The CDR3 nucleotides are TGTGCCAGCAGCCTTATGTACTCAGGTGAAAAACTGTTTTTT.

The chain combines TRBV6-4 with TRBJ2-1, with 9 bases that match TRBD1. The CDR3 runs 15 residues. The junction had 10 bases not matched to a gene; V was cut back by 5 bases and J by 8 bases. Germline V gene data show CDR1 as MRHNA and CDR2 as SNTAGT. The chain's CDR3 is CASSHGGQGVDEQFF. The CDR3 DNA sequence: TGTGCCAGCAGTCATGGGGGACAGGGAGTCGATGAGCAGTTCTTC.

The gene calls are TRBV13 and TRBJ1-1, with a possible D match to TRBD1 (5 bases). Germline V CDR1 and CDR2: PRHDT, FYEKMQ (reference sequence). Trimming left V 6 bases short and J 7 bases short, with 18 bases between. CDR3 length: 14 residues. CDR3 DNA: TGTGCCAGCAGTTTACTATTTGGGACTTTTGAAGCTTTCTTT. This translates into CASSLLFGTFEAFF.